This T cell receptor beta chain was obtained from a study of CXCR3-negative and CXCR3-positive naive CD8 T cells. The TRB libraries of cDNA were built by UMI-labeled 5' RACE. TCRdb reworked the 5' RACE reads into one entry per CDR3 protein, no DNA. The sample data list 5,000 to 6,000 distinct CDR3 sequences. Germline V gene lookup returns CDR1 MNHEY and CDR2 SMNVEV (reference sequence). The CDR3 is 13 amino acids. The chain combines TRBV27 with TRBJ2-7; lacking DNA, the TRBD1 call made by TCRdb goes unchecked. The receptor comes from a human donor in good health. Some clones in this sample may be carry-over from other donors' samples. The sequencing sample was made of naive CXCR3- CD8+ T cells from blood. Stated subset: CD45RO-CCR7+CD27+CD95- naive CD8+ T cells lacking CXCR3 (TNR3-). The CDR3 spells CASSLSGGYEQYF.